Each of the 27 T cell receptor beta chains below was sequenced from the same sample in a study of molecular identifiers for immune sequencing clone quantification. MiXCR, run by TCRdb on the PCR reads, gives a single entry per CDR3 protein. The sample has more than 250,000 distinct CDR3 sequences, 20% to 25% seen once. The sample consisted of naive CD8+ T cells from blood, with Jurkat cell RNA spiked in. Sample subset: FACS-sorted CD8+CD4-CCR7+CD45RA+ naive T cells. All receptors come from a human donor in good health. Some libraries in this study had Jurkat cell RNA spiked in.

This clonotype was detected ten times or more. The chain employs TRBV4-3 and TRBJ2-2; no clear D. This CDR3 spans 18 amino acids. V was cut by 0 bases and J by 4 bases, with 18 bases left in between. From germline, CDR1 is LGHNA and CDR2 YSLEER. The CDR3 DNA sequence: TGCGCCAGCAGCCAAGATGTCGTAGGCAGAGACCCCACCGGGGAGCTGTTTTTT. It codes for CASSQDVVGRDPTGELFF.

This clonotype appeared many times. The rearrangement uses TRBV4-1 and TRBJ2-3; 8 nucleotides agree with TRBD2. V trimming: 1 base; J trimming: 1 base; junction bases outside the gene matches: 4. Per germline, CDR1 MGHRA and CDR2 YSYEKL. CDR3 length: 16 residues. The CDR3 nucleotides are TGCGCCAGCAGCCAAGTAGCAGCGGGGGGCACAGATACGCAGTATTTT. Its protein is CASSQVAAGGTDTQYF.

As for this clonotype: A read error may explain this, as a much larger clone is one base away. The chain is built from TRBV20-1 and TRBJ2-3, with D possibly called TRBD1 or TRBD2 (6 bases each). The CDR3 has 12 residues. CDR1 is DFQATT, CDR2 SNEGSKA, per germline (reference sequence). The CDR3 bases are TGCAATGCTAGGGGGGAGGCAGATACGCAGTATTTT. Its translation: CNARGEADTQYF.

At least ten counts were recorded for this clonotype. The J gene is TRBJ2-1, the V gene TRBV19; 7 bases agree with TRBD2. CDR3 length equals 14 residues. CDR1 is LNHDA, CDR2 SQIVND, per germline (reference sequence). V shed 1 base, J shed 4 bases, and the junction held 1 base outside the gene matches. This CDR3 is CASSIGGGYNEQFF. CDR3 coding DNA: TGTGCCAGTAGTATAGGGGGGGGTTACAATGAGCAGTTCTTC.

This clonotype was counted at least ten times. This chain uses TRBV29-1 with TRBJ1-5; 8 bases match TRBD1. CDR3 size: 13 residues. V gave up 3 bases and J gave up 4 bases; unmatched junction bases: 2. Germline V gene sequence: CDR1 SQVTM, CDR2 ANQGSEA. The CDR3 protein is CSVDTGGNQPQHF. The CDR3, as DNA: TGCAGCGTTGATACAGGGGGGAATCAGCCCCAGCATTTT.

The chain has TRBV6-2 or TRBV6-3 and TRBJ2-1, with D hard to call. The V and J ends lost 2 bases and 3 bases respectively, with 14 bases between them. The V gene's germline CDR1 is MNHEY and CDR2 SVGEGT. This CDR3 comprises 16 residues. CDR3 nucleotide sequence: TGTGCCAGCAGTTACAATCCTCGGGCTGGCTACAATGAGCAGTTCTTC. It yields the protein CASSYNPRAGYNEQFF.

On this clonotype itself: A much larger clone sits a single nucleotide away, making a read error possible. The chain combines TRBV7-6 with TRBJ1-1; TRBD1 agrees at 8 bases. The CDR3 has 17 residues. J was trimmed by 4 bases and V by 4 bases; bases with no gene match: 14. Per the germline V gene, CDR1 is SGHVS and CDR2 is FNYEAQ. CDR3 loop: CASSSSLGTGLSTEAFF. CDR3 coding DNA: TGTGCCAGCAGCTCCAGTCTAGGGACAGGTCTGAGCACTGAAGCTTTCTTT.

This clonotype was detected many times. The chain carries TRBV7-3 and TRBJ2-2; D might be TRBD1 (5 bases). The CDR3 extends over 16 amino acids. Deletions cut 1 base from V and 1 base from J, with 10 bases between. Per the germline V gene, CDR1 is SGHTA and CDR2 is FQGTGA. CDR3 DNA sequence: TGTGCCAGCAGCTTAAATCCAGGACAGAACACCGGGGAGCTGTTTTTT. Its translation is CASSLNPGQNTGELFF. The full variable domain, completed using reference TRBV7-3 and TRBJ2-2, is GAGVSQTPSNKVTEKGKYVELRCDPISGHTALYWYRQSLGQGPEFLIYFQGTGAADDSGLPNDRFFAVRPEGSVSTLKIQRTERGDSAVYLCASSLNPGQNTGELFFGEGSRLTVL.

This clonotype was observed many times. The J gene is TRBJ2-4, the V gene TRBV20-1; no clear D. CDR3 length: 16 amino acids. CDR1 is DFQATT, CDR2 SNEGSKA, per germline (reference sequence). Between the trimmed V and J ends, which lost 0 bases and 4 bases, there was a span of 16 bases. CDR3 DNA sequence: TGCAGTGCTAGAGATCTCCACACTGAGAATAAAAACATTCAGTACTTC. It encodes CSARDLHTENKNIQYF.

This clonotype was counted at least ten times. The CDR3 DNA follows: TGCAGCGTTGAAGATCCCGGGAGATTTAGGACAGATACGCAGTATTTT. Protein sequence: CSVEDPGRFRTDTQYF. The chain carries TRBV29-1 and TRBJ2-3, with a weak D call TRBD2 (6 bases). Germline V lookup: CDR1 SQVTM, CDR2 ANQGSEA. The V end lost 0 bases, the J end lost 3 bases, and 16 bases lay between the germline ends. CDR3 length: 16 residues.

This clonotype was counted ten times or more. The chain has TRBV2 and TRBJ2-2; D remains ambiguous. Germline CDR1 SNHLY, CDR2 FYNNEI. Deletions cut 4 bases from V and 3 bases from J, with 12 bases between. The CDR3 length is 15 residues. The CDR3 region is CASSVSGEDTGELFF. CDR3 nucleotides: TGTGCCAGCAGTGTCTCAGGAGAGGACACCGGGGAGCTGTTTTTT.

On this clonotype: A clone one base away is much larger, so this may be a read error. The chain links TRBV27 to TRBJ1-6; TRBD1 is a possible D gene (5 bases). CDR1 is MNHEY, CDR2 SMNVEV, per germline (reference sequence). The CDR3 covers 15 residues. In nucleotides, the CDR3 is TGTGCCAGCAGTTTTGGGACTCCCACTTATTCACCCCTCAACTTT. This encodes CASSFGTPTYSPLNF.

As for this clonotype: A read error may explain this, as a much larger clone is one base away. The V gene is TRBV7-9, the J gene TRBJ1-5; TRBD1 matches 7 bases. Germline V gene data show CDR1 as SEHNR and CDR2 as FQNEAQ (reference sequence). The CDR3 runs to 14 residues. CDR3 sequence (DNA): TGTGCCAACAGCTTAGGGGGCGGTAGTCAGCCCCAGCATTTT. Protein sequence: CANSLGGGSQPQHF.

This clonotype has at least ten counts. The chain has TRBV11-2 and TRBJ1-1; 9 bases agree with TRBD1. The CDR3 is 15 residues long. The ends lost 1 base at V and 7 bases at J; junction bases unmatched: 7. Germline CDR1 and CDR2: SGHAT and FQNNGV. The CDR3: CASSLALQGAGEAFF. Written as DNA, the CDR3 is TGTGCCAGCAGCTTAGCATTACAGGGGGCCGGTGAAGCTTTCTTT.

Worth noting for this clonotype: Here the CDR3 omits its conserved ending phenylalanine or tryptophan, so a read error is the likely source. The rearrangement joins TRBV5-1 to TRBJ2-7; D may be TRBD1 (6 bases). CDR1 and CDR2 (germline): SGHRS, YFSETQ. The CDR3 has 15 amino acids. This CDR3 reads CASSLGQGTQYEQYI. In DNA form, the CDR3 reads TGCGCCAGCAGCTTGGGGCAGGGGACCCAATACGAACAGTACATC.

With respect to this clonotype: A read error may explain this, as a much larger clone is one base away. V gene TRBV7-6 combines with J gene TRBJ2-7; the D gene is possibly TRBD2 (5 bases). The germline CDR1 and CDR2 sequences are SGHVS and FNYEAQ. The CDR3 runs to 13 residues. CDR3 bases: TGTGCCAGCCGCCCAGAGGGTTTCTACAAGCAGTACTTC. Translating it yields CASRPEGFYKQYF.

This clonotype has more than one count but fewer than ten. The genes are TRBV28 and TRBJ2-1; 12 nucleotides align to TRBD2. Germline V gene data show CDR1 as MDHEN and CDR2 as SYDVKM. The CDR3 covers 17 residues. Trimming removed 5 bases from V and 4 bases from J; junction bases left unmatched: 9. CDR3 protein: CASSPLAGGPIYNEQFF. DNA of the CDR3: TGTGCCAGCAGTCCTCTAGCGGGAGGGCCGATATACAATGAGCAGTTCTTC.

About this clonotype: This may come from a read error, since a much larger clone is one base off. The chain carries TRBV4-3 and TRBJ1-1; 7 nucleotides match TRBD1. Germline values: CDR1 LGHNA, CDR2 YSLEER. The CDR3 runs 15 residues. After removal of 8 bases from V and 0 bases from J, the junction contained 9 bases not matched to a gene. The DNA of the CDR3 is TGCGCCAGCGGGGAAACGACAGGGATGAACACTGAAGCTTTCTTT. It codes for CASGETTGMNTEAFF.

This clonotype appeared many times. The rearrangement links TRBV4-3 to TRBJ1-2; D gene unclear. The CDR3 is made up of 15 amino acids. Trimming left V 4 bases short and J 4 bases short, with 16 bases between. Looked up from germline, CDR1 is LGHNA and CDR2 is YSLEER. The CDR3 spells CASSPAGPGGYGYTF. As DNA, the CDR3 is TGCGCCAGCAGCCCTGCGGGTCCGGGTGGCTATGGCTACACCTTC.

Worth noting for this clonotype: A much larger clone lies one base from this, so it may be a read error. J is TRBJ1-6 and V is TRBV6-1; no clear D gene. The germline V gene encodes CDR1 MNHNS and CDR2 SASEGT. CDR3 length equals 14 residues. DNA for the CDR3: TGTGCCAGCAGTGACAGCGCTTATAATTCACCCCTCCGCTTT. Its translation: CASSDSAYNSPLRF.

This clonotype was counted ten times or more. The rearrangement joins TRBV7-8 to TRBJ1-6; TRBD1 aligns across 10 bases. The length of the CDR3 is 15 residues. In germline, CDR1 is SGHVS, CDR2 FQNEAQ. V was pared by 5 bases and J by 13 bases, with 11 bases of the junction left unmatched. CDR3 protein: CASSPYGTGVVPLHF. The CDR3 DNA follows: TGTGCCAGCAGCCCTTACGGGACAGGGGTTGTTCCCCTCCACTTT.

The chain employs TRBV20-1 and TRBJ2-7, with D perhaps matching TRBD1 (6 bases). The germline V and J ends were trimmed by 0 bases and 3 bases, with 9 bases remaining between them. The CDR3 consists of 13 residues. The germline V gene encodes CDR1 DFQATT and CDR2 SNEGSKA (reference sequence). This CDR3 reads CSAREQGRYEQYF. CDR3 DNA: TGCAGTGCTAGAGAACAGGGTCGCTACGAGCAGTACTTC.

The table lists this clonotype with many counts. This chain links TRBV5-1 with TRBJ2-7, with D unclear. The ends were cut back, 0 bases at V and 0 bases at J, with 4 bases in the middle. The CDR3 loop spans 13 amino acids. Germline values: CDR1 SGHRS, CDR2 YFSETQ. CDR3 amino acids: CASSLGSSYEQYF. The CDR3 DNA sequence: TGCGCCAGCAGCTTGGGAAGCTCCTACGAGCAGTACTTC.

The table lists this clonotype with many counts. The V gene is TRBV7-9, the J gene TRBJ1-1, with D uncertain. Germline V gene sequence: CDR1 SEHNR, CDR2 FQNEAQ (reference sequence). There are 14 residues in the CDR3. Trimming took 3 bases from V and 0 from J, leaving 8 bases between them. The CDR3 reads CASSLTIVNTEAFF. The DNA for the CDR3 is TGTGCCAGCAGCTTGACCATAGTGAACACTGAAGCTTTCTTT.

The table lists this clonotype with many counts. The chain joins TRBV5-6 to TRBJ2-7; D possibly corresponds to TRBD2 (6 bases). Trimming took off 1 base at V and 3 bases at J, with 8 bases between the two ends. The CDR3 length is 13 residues. Germline assignment: CDR1 SGHDT and CDR2 YYEEEE. CDR3 region: CASSLLSGYEQYF. The CDR3 DNA is TGTGCCAGCAGCTTGCTTAGCGGCTACGAGCAGTACTTC.

Many counts were recorded for this clonotype. This chain connects TRBV7-9 to TRBJ2-3; D may be TRBD2 (5 bases). The CDR3 spans 16 residues. Germline CDR1 SEHNR, CDR2 FQNEAQ (reference sequence). The V gene lost 1 base and the J gene lost 0 bases, with 11 bases spanning the gap. CDR3 sequence reads: CASSLVTSGSTDTQYF. The CDR3 DNA reads TGTGCCAGCAGCTTAGTGACCAGCGGCAGCACAGATACGCAGTATTTT.

This clonotype was recorded many times. The chain combines TRBV12-3 or TRBV12-4 with TRBJ1-2, with unresolved D. V lost 5 bases and J lost 8, with 18 bases in between. This CDR3 has 14 residues. This chain's CDR3 is CASSQSSEMIGYTF. The DNA for the CDR3 is TGTGCCAGCAGTCAGAGCTCGGAAATGATCGGCTACACCTTC.